The 15 T cell receptor beta chains reported below all come from one sample, sequenced in a study of tumour-infiltrating T cells in Burkitt lymphoma (TCRdb year 2020). The protocol used for the library was the immunoSEQ multiplex PCR assay. The clones in this table, taken by TCRdb from immuneACCESS, are in-frame only. Not every clone is retained; where verified, under half of the shortfall comes from an unresolved V gene, and the cause of the rest is unknown. The sample includes 11,000 to 15,000 clones, with 30% observed a single time. Jointly, the top ten make up about 6.2% of the sample. The sample was tumor tissue. These receptors were taken from a human donor with diffuse large B-cell lymphoma.

J is TRBJ2-1 and V is TRBV5-8; unclear D gene. Germline loops: CDR1 SGHTS, CDR2 YDEGEE. Trimming removed 3 bases from V and 4 bases from J, with 8 bases in between. The CDR3 totals 13 residues. Written as DNA, the CDR3 is TGTGCCAGCAGCTCGCGTCTGTACAATGAGCAGTTCTTC. It codes for CASSSRLYNEQFF.

The V call is TRBV13, the J call TRBJ2-1, with D possibly called TRBD1 or TRBD2 (6 bases each). Germline CDR1 PRHDT, CDR2 FYEKMQ (reference sequence). The ends were cut back, 5 bases at V and 5 bases at J, with 16 bases in the middle. The CDR3 sequence is 15 residues long. This CDR3 reads CASSRGTLYNNEQFF. Written as DNA, the CDR3 is TGTGCCAGCAGCCGGGGGACACTGTACAACAATGAGCAGTTCTTC.

This sequence joins TRBV9 and TRBJ2-5, with 8 bases matching TRBD1. The CDR3 runs to 17 residues. V gave up 0 bases and J gave up 1 base; unmatched junction bases: 8. Germline V lookup: CDR1 SGDLS, CDR2 YYNGEE. CDR3 sequence (DNA): TGTGCCAGCAGCGTAGTTGGGCAGGGGGCCGGCCAAGAGACCCAGTACTTC. Translation gives CASSVVGQGAGQETQYF.

By proportion, this clone is medium-sized. The rearrangement uses TRBV9 and TRBJ2-1, with 8 bases matching TRBD2. The CDR3 is 15 residues long. Trimming removed 6 bases from V and 0 bases from J; junction bases left unmatched: 5. CDR1 SGDLS and CDR2 YYNGEE come from the germline V gene. The CDR3 nucleotides read TGTGCCAGCACCTTAGCGGGAAGCTCCTACAATGAGCAGTTCTTC. It translates to CASTLAGSSYNEQFF.

The chain has TRBV28 and TRBJ1-1; unclear D gene. The CDR3 loop spans 12 amino acids. V lost 6 bases to trimming and J lost 2 bases, with 7 bases between them. CDR1 MDHEN and CDR2 SYDVKM come from the germline V gene. The CDR3: CASSQQNTEAFF. In DNA form, the CDR3 reads TGTGCCAGCAGCCAGCAAAACACTGAAGCTTTCTTT.

In its sample, this clone was seen a few times. This chain uses TRBV9 with TRBJ2-7; D might be TRBD1 or TRBD2, each matching 5 bases. Germline loops: CDR1 SGDLS, CDR2 YYNGEE. The CDR3 is 15 residues long. V was clipped by 0 bases and J by 2 bases, with 12 bases between them. CDR3 protein: CASSVGLGVAYEQYF. CDR3 nucleotides: TGTGCCAGCAGCGTAGGCCTGGGGGTAGCCTACGAGCAGTACTTC.

The chain has TRBV2 and TRBJ1-1; tentatively, D is TRBD1 (6 bases). Deletions cut 10 bases from V and 1 base from J, with 13 bases between. Per the germline V gene, CDR1 is SNHLY and CDR2 is FYNNEI. This CDR3 contains 13 residues. The CDR3 coding sequence is TGTGCCACCAGAATGGACAGGAACACTGAAGCTTTCTTT. Its protein product is CATRMDRNTEAFF. The full variable domain, its missing parts supplied by reference TRBV2 and TRBJ1-1, is EPEVTQTPSHQVTQMGQEVILRCVPISNHLYFYWYRQILGQKVEFLVSFYNNEISEKSEIFDDQFSVERPDGSNFTLKIRSTKLEDSAMYFCATRMDRNTEAFFGQGTRLTVV.

The V call is TRBV30, the J call TRBJ2-7, with TRBD2 identical over 14 bases. Germline lookup yields CDR1 GTSNPN and CDR2 SVGIG (reference sequence). The V and J ends lost 0 bases and 7 bases, in that order; junction bases with no gene match: 5. The CDR3 consists of 15 residues. The CDR3 DNA follows: TGTGCCTGGAGTGTAGGGACTAGCGGGAGTGAAGAGCAGTACTTC. Translating it yields CAWSVGTSGSEEQYF.

In its sample, this clone is medium-sized. The chain combines TRBV11-1 with TRBJ1-1, with 9 bases aligning to TRBD1. Germline lookup yields CDR1 SGHAT and CDR2 FQDESV (reference sequence). The CDR3 totals 17 residues. J gave up 0 bases and V 5 bases, and 10 bases lay outside the gene matches. The CDR3 loop is CASSPQGTGTMNTEAFF. As DNA, the CDR3 is TGTGCCAGCAGCCCACAAGGGACAGGGACGATGAACACTGAAGCTTTCTTT.

The chain recombines TRBV5-1 with TRBJ1-4, with TRBD1 as a possible D gene (5 bases). Germline V gene sequence: CDR1 SGHRS, CDR2 YFSETQ. The CDR3 extends over 15 amino acids. V lost 4 bases to trimming and J lost 7 bases, with 17 bases between them. CDR3 amino acids: CASSVQGDLSEKLFF. The CDR3, as DNA: TGCGCCAGCAGCGTCCAGGGAGACTTAAGTGAAAAACTGTTTTTT.

This clone was observed a single time. V gene TRBV5-8 combines with J gene TRBJ1-1, with 9 bases matching TRBD1. The germline V gene encodes CDR1 SGHTS and CDR2 YDEGEE. The CDR3 has 15 residues. Trimming took 2 bases from V and 5 from J; bases not matched to a gene: 7. The CDR3 loop reads CASSLLGQGTTEAFF. The CDR3 bases are TGTGCCAGCAGCTTACTGGGACAGGGTACGACTGAAGCTTTCTTT.

The rearrangement joins TRBV5-1 to TRBJ2-7, with 8 bases that match TRBD1. In germline, CDR1 is SGHRS, CDR2 YFSETQ. Trimming cost V 4 bases and J 1 base; bases outside gene matches: 7. The CDR3 has 15 residues. CDR3 residues: CASSVRQGSSYEQYF. CDR3 nucleotide sequence: TGCGCCAGCAGCGTGAGACAGGGGTCGTCCTACGAGCAGTACTTC.

This chain links TRBV10-3 with TRBJ1-2; D remains unclear. This CDR3 spans 17 amino acids. Germline CDR1 is ENHRY and CDR2 is SYGVKD. Trimming took off 0 bases at V and 5 bases at J, with 19 bases between the two ends. As DNA, the CDR3 is TGTGCCATCAGTGAGTCGGTGCGTGGGGTCTCCGGGTATGGCTACACCTTC. Its translation: CAISESVRGVSGYGYTF.

The chain joins TRBV28 to TRBJ2-7; TRBD2 matches at 11 bases. This CDR3 comprises 13 residues. Germline-derived CDR1 and CDR2 are MDHEN and SYDVKM. Losses at the gene ends were 9 bases for V and 5 bases for J; bases not matched to a gene: 6. In nucleotides, the CDR3 is TGTGCCAGTCAGGGACTAGCGGACCACGAGCAGTACTTC. Its protein product is CASQGLADHEQYF.

The J gene is TRBJ2-1, the V gene TRBV15, with D perhaps TRBD1 (6 bases). The germline V and J ends were trimmed by 0 bases and 7 bases, with 10 bases remaining between them. The CDR3 consists of 14 residues. Germline V gene data show CDR1 as LNHNV and CDR2 as YYDKDF (reference sequence). The CDR3 sequence is CATSRDTGKNEQFF. DNA for the CDR3: TGTGCCACCAGCAGAGATACAGGGAAAAATGAGCAGTTCTTC. The full variable domain, completed using reference TRBV15 and TRBJ2-1, is DAMVIQNPRYQVTQFGKPVTLSCSQTLNHNVMYWYQQKSSQAPKLLFHYYDKDFNNEADTPDNFQSRRPNTSFCFLDIRSPGLGDTAMYLCATSRDTGKNEQFFGPGTRLTVL.